The sequence of this T cell receptor beta chain was determined in a study of breast tumors, draining lymph nodes, adjacent tissues. Study conclusions and caveats: Most tumor T cells seemingly derive from lymph node, then expand in tumor. Tumors had less TCR diversity than lymph nodes, more than nontumor tissue. Data only fit, rather than demonstrated, lymph node origin of most tumor T cells.

TCRdb called the multiplex PCR reads again in MiXCR, with one record for every CDR3 protein. The sample has roughly 130,000 distinct CDR3 sequences; 15% to 20% are singletons. The CDR3 has 13 amino acids. Per the germline V gene, CDR1 is MNHEY and CDR2 is SVGAGI. Trimming took off 4 bases at V and 8 bases at J, with 11 bases between the two ends. Many counts were recorded for this clonotype. Its cognate antigen is unknown. The lymph nodes were axillary draining lymph nodes from breast cancer patients. Input material: axillary lymph node tissue. The rearrangement uses TRBV6-5 and TRBJ1-4; possibly TRBD1 for D (5 bases). This receptor was obtained from a female donor with breast cancer. Some clones in this sample may be carry-over from other donors' samples. CDR3 in amino acids: CASSWQGGEKLFF. CDR3 in DNA: TGTGCCAGCAGTTGGCAGGGAGGGGAAAAACTGTTTTTT.